Presented here are 15 T cell receptor beta chains from one specimen sequenced in a study of human T cells and chemical hapten exposure. TCRdb analysed the RACE reads with MiXCR anew, one entry per CDR3 protein. The sample consists of approximately 33,000 distinct CDR3 sequences, 6.5% to 9% of them appearing once. The time point denotes: healthy volunteer bleed at 2 weeks. Total RNA was extracted from unfractionated whole blood. Source material: whole blood. The receptors shown here come from a human donor in good health. Some clones in this sample may be carry-over from other donors' samples.

This clonotype was picked up many times. The chain has TRBV18 and TRBJ2-3, with 7 bases lining up with TRBD1. Germline CDR1 reads KGHSH; CDR2 reads LQKENI. Germline trimming cut 2 bases from V and 2 bases from J; bases unmatched to any gene: 7. The length of the CDR3 is 16 residues. The CDR3 sequence is CASSPLKGAPTDTQYF. The CDR3 DNA reads TGTGCCAGCTCACCATTAAAGGGGGCGCCCACAGATACGCAGTATTTT.

Concerning this clonotype itself: This may stem from a read error, because a much larger clone lies one nucleotide away. The CDR3 bases are TGCAGCGTTGAGTGGCCGAATGAGCAGTTCTTC. This gives the protein CSVEWPNEQFF. V gene TRBV29-1 combines with J gene TRBJ2-1; D call uncertain. The CDR3 length is 11 residues. The V and J ends lost 3 bases and 7 bases respectively, with 7 bases between them. CDR1 and CDR2 (germline): SQVTM, ANQGSEA.

This clonotype was observed many times. The CDR3 DNA follows: TGTGCCAGCAGCTCAAAAGTGGGGCAGAACACTGAAGCTTTCTTT. Translation: CASSSKVGQNTEAFF. This chain uses TRBV5-6 with TRBJ1-1; a possible D gene is TRBD1 (5 bases). Trimming took off 3 bases at V and 1 base at J, with 13 bases between the two ends. The CDR3 is 15 residues long. Germline V CDR1 and CDR2: SGHDT, YYEEEE.

Turning to this clonotype: This sequence may be a read error, since a much larger clone differs from it by one base. The chain combines TRBV12-3 or TRBV12-4 with TRBJ2-1; D is possibly TRBD2 (7 bases). CDR3 length: 15 residues. The germline V and J ends were trimmed by 11 bases and 0 bases, with 17 bases remaining between them. The CDR3, as DNA: TGTGCCGGCCTGGGAGGGGGGAGCTCCTACAATGAGCAGTTCTTC. It codes for CAGLGGGSSYNEQFF.

In this sample, this clonotype turned up many times. J is TRBJ1-6 and V is TRBV6-5, with D hard to call. Trimming stripped 6 bases from V and 3 bases from J, with 12 bases between. The CDR3 sequence is 15 residues long. The germline CDR1 and CDR2 sequences are MNHEY and SVGAGI. Here the CDR3 DNA reads TGTGCCAGCAGGCCCGGACTGGTCTATAATTCACCCCTCCACTTT. It encodes CASRPGLVYNSPLHF.

This clonotype was seen at least ten times. The chain combines TRBV6-5 with TRBJ2-7; 8 bases line up with TRBD1. CDR1 and CDR2 from the germline V gene are MNHEY and SVGAGI. V shed 4 bases, J shed 10 bases, and the junction held 9 bases outside the gene matches. CDR3 length: 13 amino acids. The CDR3 is CASSSATGEDQYF. The CDR3 nucleotides read TGTGCCAGCAGTTCCGCGACAGGGGAGGATCAGTACTTC.

V gene TRBV5-1 combines with J gene TRBJ2-5; 7 bases match TRBD1. V lost 1 base and J lost 3; bases outside the gene matches: 9. This CDR3 has 16 amino acids. CDR1 and CDR2 (germline): SGHRS, YFSETQ. The CDR3 here is CASSLFNTGAKETQYF. The CDR3 DNA reads as TGCGCCAGCAGCTTGTTTAATACAGGGGCGAAAGAGACCCAGTACTTC.

This clonotype was found a few times. V and J are TRBV18 and TRBJ1-5, with 8 bases lining up with TRBD1. The CDR3 loop spans 13 amino acids. Unmatched junction bases numbered 6, after V lost 9 bases and J lost 5 bases. The germline gives CDR1 KGHSH, CDR2 LQKENI. For the CDR3, the DNA is TGTGCCAGTGCCATGACAGGGGATCAGCCCCAGCATTTT. Translating gives CASAMTGDQPQHF.

This clonotype was seen at least ten times. The chain recombines TRBV28 with TRBJ1-5; D possibly corresponds to TRBD1 (5 bases). V shed 6 bases and J shed 5 bases, with 14 bases lying between them. The CDR3 runs to 14 residues. The germline CDR1 and CDR2 sequences are MDHEN and SYDVKM. CDR3 bases: TGTGCCAGCAGATGGGGACTAGCCGATCAGCCCCAGCATTTT. This gives the protein CASRWGLADQPQHF. Together with reference TRBV28 and TRBJ1-5, the CDR3 gives the full variable domain: DVKVTQSSRYLVKRTGEKVFLECVQDMDHENMFWYRQDPGLGLRLIYFSYDVKMKEKGDIPEGYSVSREKKERFSLILESASTNQTSMYLCASRWGLADQPQHFGDGTRLSIL.

This clonotype showed up many times. The chain is built from TRBV4-3 and TRBJ1-1; 9 bases are a match to TRBD1. The CDR3 covers 15 residues. The V gene's germline CDR1 is LGHNA and CDR2 YSLEER. J gave up 11 bases and V 3 bases, and 13 bases lay outside the gene matches. Here the CDR3 DNA reads TGCGCCAGCAGCCAGACTCCAACAGGGGGCACTGCGGCTTTCTTT. It specifies CASSQTPTGGTAAFF.

The genes are TRBV2 and TRBJ2-5; TRBD1 agrees at 8 bases. Losses at the gene ends were 6 bases for V and 1 base for J; bases not matched to a gene: 13. The CDR3 has 17 residues. Per the germline V gene, CDR1 is SNHLY and CDR2 is FYNNEI. The CDR3 nucleotides are TGTGCCAGCAGCGTCCCGGGCTCCAGGGGGCCCCAAGAGACCCAGTACTTC. Translated, it gives CASSVPGSRGPQETQYF. Variable domain in full (rest from reference TRBV2 and TRBJ2-5): EPEVTQTPSHQVTQMGQEVILRCVPISNHLYFYWYRQILGQKVEFLVSFYNNEISEKSEIFDDQFSVERPDGSNFTLKIRSTKLEDSAMYFCASSVPGSRGPQETQYFGPGTRLLVL.

This clonotype was picked up a small number of times. The chain combines TRBV20-1 with TRBJ1-1, with D possibly matching TRBD1 (6 bases). Trimming stripped 1 base from V and 1 base from J, with 19 bases between. This CDR3 is built from 17 residues. Germline V lookup: CDR1 DFQATT, CDR2 SNEGSKA (reference sequence). Here the CDR3 reads CSARGWEGGLRNTEAFF. The CDR3 DNA sequence: TGCAGTGCTAGAGGGTGGGAGGGGGGACTTAGGAACACTGAAGCTTTCTTT.

This clonotype is labeled as medium-sized (0.01 to 0.1%). V and J are TRBV5-6 and TRBJ2-1; 8 bases match TRBD2. With V trimmed by 4 bases and J by 3 bases, 9 bases remained unmatched. CDR3 length equals 16 residues. The germline gives CDR1 SGHDT, CDR2 YYEEEE. CDR3 sequence: CASSILSGTLYNEQFF. In DNA, the CDR3 is TGTGCCAGCAGCATCCTTAGCGGGACTCTCTACAATGAGCAGTTCTTC.

The chain joins TRBV28 to TRBJ2-5, with a possible D match to TRBD1 (6 bases). Germline V gene sequence: CDR1 MDHEN, CDR2 SYDVKM. This CDR3 has 13 amino acids. Trimming took 6 bases from V and 2 from J, leaving 10 bases between them. Here the CDR3 DNA reads TGTGCCAGCAGGGGGGCAATACAAGAGACCCAGTACTTC. Protein product: CASRGAIQETQYF.

V usage is TRBV28 and J usage is TRBJ2-7; 7 nucleotides match TRBD2. CDR1 is MDHEN, CDR2 SYDVKM, per germline. The V and J ends lost 2 bases and 6 bases, in that order; junction bases with no gene match: 10. This CDR3 is 15 amino acids long. The CDR3 region has the DNA TGTGCCAGCAGTTTACAGCGGGGCTTTTCCGCCGAGCAGTACTTC. Amino acid sequence: CASSLQRGFSAEQYF.